A single sample is the source of the 20 T cell receptor beta chains below, sequenced in a study of tissue T cells after allogeneic stem cell transplantation. Method: immunoSEQ multiplex PCR; TCRdb's copy keeps in-frame clones and lacks some. This sample has more than 9,500 clones, with around 70% found just once. The specimen comprised tissue from the right colon, sampled at autopsy. The receptors come from a woman aged 18 to 50 with breast cancer.

Here the CDR3 reads CASSFFRDRGSPLHF. As DNA, the CDR3 is TGTGCCAGCAGCTTCTTCCGGGACAGGGGTTCACCCCTCCACTTT. The chain uses TRBV11-2 and TRBJ1-6; 10 bases align to TRBD1. Germline trimming cut 3 bases from V and 9 bases from J; bases unmatched to any gene: 5. CDR3 length equals 15 residues. CDR1 and CDR2 (germline): SGHAT, FQNNGV.

This clone showed up just a few times. This rearrangement joins TRBV10-1 to TRBJ2-5; 10 bases are shared with TRBD1. CDR3 size: 14 residues. Unmatched junction bases numbered 8, after V lost 8 bases and J lost 5 bases. Germline assignment: CDR1 WNHNN and CDR2 SYGVQD (reference sequence). The CDR3 loop reads CASEGQGRRETQYF. Here the CDR3 DNA reads TGCGCCAGCGAGGGACAGGGGCGGCGGGAGACCCAGTACTTC.

The chain recombines TRBV7-9 with TRBJ1-1; 7 positions agree with TRBD1. This CDR3 region has 13 residues. CDR1 and CDR2 (germline): SEHNR, FQNEAQ (reference sequence). The V segment lost 1 base and the J segment 7 bases; nucleotides outside the gene matches: 3. The CDR3: CASSLEGGGEAFF. CDR3 in DNA: TGTGCCAGCAGCTTAGAAGGGGGCGGTGAAGCTTTCTTT.

This chain uses TRBV19 with TRBJ2-7; weak D call: TRBD2 (6 bases). The germline V gene encodes CDR1 LNHDA and CDR2 SQIVND (reference sequence). CDR3 length: 13 residues. V was pared by 3 bases and J by 4 bases, with 10 bases between. The CDR3 DNA follows: TGTGCCAGTAGTATGGCGGGATTGTACGAGCAGTACTTC. Translated: CASSMAGLYEQYF.

The genes are TRBV6-5 and TRBJ1-2; D call uncertain. The germline V gene encodes CDR1 MNHEY and CDR2 SVGAGI. CDR3 length equals 13 residues. V was cut by 7 bases and J by 6 bases, with 15 bases left in between. The CDR3 DNA is TGTGCCAGCACAGCGGTGAGATTGGATGGCTACACCTTC. Translating it yields CASTAVRLDGYTF.

The gene calls are TRBV5-5 and TRBJ2-2, with TRBD2 identical over 8 bases. Losses at the gene ends were 4 bases for V and 4 bases for J; bases not matched to a gene: 9. Germline loops: CDR1 SGHKS, CDR2 YYEKEE (reference sequence). CDR3 length: 16 residues. The CDR3 DNA sequence: TGTGCCAGCAGCCCACCCATCGGGGGGGGCACCGGGGAGCTGTTTTTT. Residues: CASSPPIGGGTGELFF.

This clone occurred a few times. This chain connects TRBV2 to TRBJ2-5; D ambiguous. Trimming left V 1 base short and J 4 bases short, with 4 bases between. The germline V gene has CDR1 SNHLY and CDR2 FYNNEI. This CDR3 comprises 12 residues. DNA for the CDR3: TGTGCCAGCAGTGAAGGCCGAGAGACCCAGTACTTC. This gives the protein CASSEGRETQYF.

The chain couples TRBV10-3 to TRBJ1-3; 7 positions agree with TRBD1. Looked up from germline, CDR1 is ENHRY and CDR2 is SYGVKD. This CDR3 has 15 amino acids. The V segment lost 5 bases and the J segment 0 bases; nucleotides outside the gene matches: 4. The DNA of the CDR3 is TGTGCCATCAGTCGACAGGGCAACTCTGGAAACACCATATATTTT. It codes for CAISRQGNSGNTIYF.

V gene TRBV6-4 combines with J gene TRBJ2-3; 8 bases match TRBD2. In germline, CDR1 is MRHNA, CDR2 SNTAGT. The trim removed 3 bases at V and 8 bases at J, leaving 10 bases unmatched. The CDR3 consists of 15 residues. In DNA form, the CDR3 reads TGTGCCAGCAGTGAGTCGGGGAGGAGCGGGGGTACGCAGTATTTT. It is translated as CASSESGRSGGTQYF.

This clone has a single count. The V call is TRBV4-1, the J call TRBJ2-3; 7 nucleotides agree with TRBD2. Trimming cost V 1 base and J 8 bases; bases outside gene matches: 9. CDR3 length: 15 amino acids. Per the germline V gene, CDR1 is MGHRA and CDR2 is YSYEKL. The CDR3 loop reads CASSQAGGMEGTQYF. In DNA, the CDR3 is TGCGCCAGCAGCCAAGCCGGGGGGATGGAGGGTACGCAGTATTTT.

The J gene is TRBJ1-2, the V gene TRBV20-1; D possibly corresponds to TRBD1 (6 bases). Trimming took 6 bases from V and 7 from J, leaving 12 bases between them. Germline V gives CDR1 DFQATT, CDR2 SNEGSKA (reference sequence). The CDR3 extends over 11 amino acids. The CDR3 reads CSANRDIGYTF. DNA for the CDR3: TGCAGTGCCAATCGGGACATTGGCTACACCTTC.

The table lists this clone with a count of one. This chain joins TRBV11-2 and TRBJ1-4, with a possible D match to TRBD1 (5 bases). The CDR3 contains 17 residues. V was trimmed by 1 base and J by 7 bases, leaving 19 bases between them. The germline CDR1 and CDR2 sequences are SGHAT and FQNNGV. CDR3 nucleotide sequence: TGTGCCAGCAGCTTAGTTTCGGGGAAAGGGGTCGCTGAAAAACTGTTTTTT. Its protein is CASSLVSGKGVAEKLFF.

CDR3 in amino acids: CASSLEVRGNEQFF. CDR3 bases: TGTGCCAGCAGCTTAGAGGTCAGGGGCAATGAGCAGTTCTTC. The V gene is TRBV11-2, the J gene TRBJ2-1; tentative D call: TRBD1 (6 bases). The germline V gene encodes CDR1 SGHAT and CDR2 FQNNGV. Trimming removed 0 bases at V and 6 bases at J, with 9 bases between. The CDR3 sequence is 14 residues long.

This clone appeared a few times. V usage is TRBV3-1 (or the pseudogene TRBV3-2) and J usage is TRBJ2-3, with 12 positions matching TRBD2. CDR3 size: 18 residues. J was trimmed by 0 bases and V by 1 base; bases with no gene match: 5. Germline V gene sequence: CDR1 LGHDT, CDR2 YNNKEL (reference sequence). CDR3 region: CASSQGTSGDSSTDTQYF. The CDR3 nucleotides are TGTGCCAGCAGCCAAGGGACTAGCGGGGATTCTAGCACAGATACGCAGTATTTT.

This chain joins TRBV7-3 and TRBJ1-1; the D is unclear. V lost 3 bases to trimming and J lost 4 bases, with 9 bases between them. This CDR3 is 13 amino acids long. CDR1 SGHTA and CDR2 FQGTGA come from the germline V gene. The CDR3 coding sequence is TGTGCCAGCAGCTTGGGGTCGGTCACTGAAGCTTTCTTT. Residues: CASSLGSVTEAFF.

This clone was observed a few times. V and J are TRBV14 and TRBJ1-2, with D possibly TRBD1 on 6 matching bases. V shed 4 bases and J shed 7 bases, with 13 bases lying between them. The CDR3 runs 13 residues. CDR1 is SGHDN, CDR2 FVKESK, per germline. CDR3 in amino acids: CASSPRQEGGYTF. The CDR3 nucleotides read TGTGCCAGCAGCCCAAGACAGGAGGGTGGCTACACCTTC.

This clone was found once. The rearrangement links TRBV6-2 or TRBV6-3 to TRBJ2-7; TRBD2 agrees at 11 bases. The germline gives CDR1 MNHEY, CDR2 SVGEGT. With V trimmed by 6 bases and J by 5 bases, 12 bases remained unmatched. The CDR3 contains 16 residues. In DNA, the CDR3 is TGTGCCAGCAGGCCTACGAGACTAGCGGGGAAACACGAGCAGTACTTC. Translated, it gives CASRPTRLAGKHEQYF.

There are a few counts of this clone. The sample contains more than one DNA sequence encoding this CDR3. The chain is built from TRBV5-6 and TRBJ2-5; D not certain. CDR1 SGHDT and CDR2 YYEEEE come from the germline V gene. CDR3 length: 11 amino acids. V lost 1 base and J lost 4, with 2 bases in between. This chain's CDR3 is CASSLRETQYF. The CDR3 DNA sequence: TGTGCCAGCAGCTTGCGAGAGACCCAGTACTTC.

Only a few counts were recorded for this clone. In DNA, the CDR3 is TGTGCCAGCAGTTCAAGGACGGAGAAGGTCGAGCAGTACTTC. Translating gives CASSSRTEKVEQYF. The V call is TRBV6-2 or TRBV6-3, the J call TRBJ2-7, with D unclear. V lost 4 bases and J 6 bases, leaving 16 bases between the germline ends. CDR1 and CDR2 (germline): MNHEY, SVGEGT. The CDR3 contains 14 residues.

V usage is TRBV6-1 and J usage is TRBJ1-2; TRBD1 matches 9 bases. The germline gives CDR1 MNHNS, CDR2 SASEGT. V lost 1 base, J lost 3 bases, and 3 bases stayed unmatched. This CDR3 is 15 amino acids long. Here the CDR3 DNA reads TGTGCCAGCAGTGAAGAGGACAGGGGCTACTATGGCTACACCTTC. Amino acid sequence: CASSEEDRGYYGYTF.